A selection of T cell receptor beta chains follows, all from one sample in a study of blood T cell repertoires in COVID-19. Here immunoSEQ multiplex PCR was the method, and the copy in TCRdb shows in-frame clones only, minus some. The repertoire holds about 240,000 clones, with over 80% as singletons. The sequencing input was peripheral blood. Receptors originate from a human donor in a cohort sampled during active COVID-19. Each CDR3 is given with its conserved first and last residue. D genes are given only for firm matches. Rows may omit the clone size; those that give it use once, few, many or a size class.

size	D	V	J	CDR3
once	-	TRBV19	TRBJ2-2	CASSLLRGNGELFF
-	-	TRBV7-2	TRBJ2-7	CASSRSGVTYEQYF
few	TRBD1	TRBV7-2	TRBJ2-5	CASSLVGDRGETQYF
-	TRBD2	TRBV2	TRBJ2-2	CASSPGLARTGELFF
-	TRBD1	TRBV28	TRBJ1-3	CASSLNGRGHSGNTIYF
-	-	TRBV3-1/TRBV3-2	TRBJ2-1	CASRRGGGEQFF
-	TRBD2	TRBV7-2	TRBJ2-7	CASSPRLAGSSYEQYF
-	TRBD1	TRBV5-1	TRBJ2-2	CASRTGDPGELFF
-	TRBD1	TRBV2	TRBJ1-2	CASSDGQGVEGYTF
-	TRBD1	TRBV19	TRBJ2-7	CASTSRQGGYEQYF
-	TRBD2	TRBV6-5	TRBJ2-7	CATSPTSGRDYEQYF
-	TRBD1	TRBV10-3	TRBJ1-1	CAISESGGQAITEAFF
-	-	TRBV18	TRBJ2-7	CASSPQDRSYEQYF
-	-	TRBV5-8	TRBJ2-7	CASSRIRGRYGRSYEQYF
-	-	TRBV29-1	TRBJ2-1	CSVDTTSGRPSTYNEQFF
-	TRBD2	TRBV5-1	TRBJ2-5	CASSLLLAGETQYF
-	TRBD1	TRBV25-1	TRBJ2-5	CASSEFSGQGGETQYF
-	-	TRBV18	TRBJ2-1	CASSPRLRAGTNNEQFF
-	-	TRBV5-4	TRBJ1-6	CASSLGGGMDSPLHF
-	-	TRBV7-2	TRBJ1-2	CASSPRRKGVNGYTF
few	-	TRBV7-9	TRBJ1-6	CASSRGGGLNSPLHF
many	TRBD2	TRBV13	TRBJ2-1	CASSLVGVAGGDNEQFF
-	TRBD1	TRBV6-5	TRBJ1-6	CASSYSRTGWNSPLHF
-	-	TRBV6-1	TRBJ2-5	CASSEARGAVETQYF
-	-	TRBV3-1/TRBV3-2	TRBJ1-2	CASSQEDRNYGYTF
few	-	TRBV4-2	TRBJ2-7	CASSHAGVKGSSYEQYF
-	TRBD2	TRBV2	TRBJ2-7	CASSGPGGYEQYF
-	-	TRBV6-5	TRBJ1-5	CASWTHSEGNQPQHF
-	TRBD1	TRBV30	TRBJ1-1	CAWGGQATQPGIGAFF
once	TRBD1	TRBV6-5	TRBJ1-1	CASSYADRGTEAFF
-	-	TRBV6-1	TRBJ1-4	CASSDPELTEKLFF
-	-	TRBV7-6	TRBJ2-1	CASSLARGTIGEQFF
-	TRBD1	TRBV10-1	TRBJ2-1	CASLLALPGQGRLAGDTYNEQFF
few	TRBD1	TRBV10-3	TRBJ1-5	CAISAGQGNAQPQHF
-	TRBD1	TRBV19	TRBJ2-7	CASSPLGQTLSYEQYF
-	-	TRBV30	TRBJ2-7	CAWSRRNNYEQYF
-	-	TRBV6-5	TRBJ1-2	CASSSEVAGYGYTF
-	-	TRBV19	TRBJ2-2	CASYSGQTRNTGELFF
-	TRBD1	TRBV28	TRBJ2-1	CASSLGDRNNEQFF
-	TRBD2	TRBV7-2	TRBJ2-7	CASSPAGGWGYEQYF
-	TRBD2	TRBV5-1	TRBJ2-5	CASSLGASGGKETQYF
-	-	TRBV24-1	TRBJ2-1	CATSDLQEGRGWFF
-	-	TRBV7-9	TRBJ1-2	CASSSHGSLDYGYTF
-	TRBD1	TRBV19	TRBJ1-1	CASSMVDRRNTEAFF
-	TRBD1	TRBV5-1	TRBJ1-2	CASSSTGRYGYTF
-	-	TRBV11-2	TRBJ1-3	CASSLDAGQLSGNTIYF
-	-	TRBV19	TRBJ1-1	CASSIGTVNTEAFF
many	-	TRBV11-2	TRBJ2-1	CASSLADRGQFF
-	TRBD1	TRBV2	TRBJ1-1	CASSEQTGATEAFF
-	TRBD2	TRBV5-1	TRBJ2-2	CASSPAGTSGRGSGELFF
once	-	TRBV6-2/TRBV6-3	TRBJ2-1	CASSPSYTMFNEQFF
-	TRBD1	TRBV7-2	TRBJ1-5	CASSWRGPDSNQPQHF
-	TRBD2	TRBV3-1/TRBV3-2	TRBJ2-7	CASSQDPAGGTGEQYF
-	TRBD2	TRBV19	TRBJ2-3	CASRLAGGPEDTQYF
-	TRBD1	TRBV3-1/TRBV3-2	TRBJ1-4	CASSPPGQRNEKLFF
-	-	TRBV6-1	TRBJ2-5	CASSELGAGARETQYF
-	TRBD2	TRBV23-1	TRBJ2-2	CASSQSAVGLAGESGELFF
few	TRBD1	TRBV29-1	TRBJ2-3	CSVSPTGRPDTQYF